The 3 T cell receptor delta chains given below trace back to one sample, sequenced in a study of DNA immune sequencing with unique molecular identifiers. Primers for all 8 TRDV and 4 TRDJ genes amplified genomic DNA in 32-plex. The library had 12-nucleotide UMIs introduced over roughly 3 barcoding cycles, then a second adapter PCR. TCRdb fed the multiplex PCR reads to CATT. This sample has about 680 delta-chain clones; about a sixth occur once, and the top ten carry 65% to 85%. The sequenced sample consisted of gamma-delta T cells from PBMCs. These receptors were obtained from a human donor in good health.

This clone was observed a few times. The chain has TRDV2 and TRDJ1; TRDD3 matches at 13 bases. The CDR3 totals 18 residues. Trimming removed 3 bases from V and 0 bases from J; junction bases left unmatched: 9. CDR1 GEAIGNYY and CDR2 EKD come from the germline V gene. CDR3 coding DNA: TGTGCCTGTGACCCCCTACTGGGGGATACGCGGTACACCGATAAACTCATCTTT. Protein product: CACDPLLGDTRYTDKLIF.

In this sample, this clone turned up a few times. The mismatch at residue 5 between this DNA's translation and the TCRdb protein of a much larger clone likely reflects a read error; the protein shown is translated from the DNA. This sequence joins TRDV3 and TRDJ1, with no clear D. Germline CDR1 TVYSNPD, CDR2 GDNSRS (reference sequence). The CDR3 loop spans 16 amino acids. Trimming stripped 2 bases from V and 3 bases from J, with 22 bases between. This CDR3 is CAFFSLGGGLADKLIF. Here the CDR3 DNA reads TGTGCCTTTTTCAGCTTAGGCGGTGGGCTTGCCGATAAACTCATCTTT.

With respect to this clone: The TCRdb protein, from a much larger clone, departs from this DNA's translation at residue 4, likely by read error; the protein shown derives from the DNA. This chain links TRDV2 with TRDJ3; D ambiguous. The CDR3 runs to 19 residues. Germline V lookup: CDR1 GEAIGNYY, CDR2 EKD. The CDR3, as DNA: TGTGCCTGTGTCACCGTGTCCCTCCGGAGCTCCTGGGACACCCGACAGATGTTTTTC. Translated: CACVTVSLRSSWDTRQMFF.